Each of the 28 T cell receptor beta chains below was sequenced from the same sample in a study of blood T cell repertoires in COVID-19. TCRdb's table, derived via immunoSEQ multiplex PCR, lists solely in-frame clones and lacks some. The data show some 130,000 clones, about 80% seen once. The sequencing sample was made of peripheral blood. These receptors were collected from a woman aged 45-59 years with acute or convalescent COVID-19.

Points on this clone: This same CDR3 is encoded by further DNA sequences in the sample. The chain has TRBV3-1 (or the pseudogene TRBV3-2) and TRBJ2-3, with 8 bases aligning to TRBD2. CDR3 size: 15 residues. V lost 4 bases, J lost 0 bases, and 3 bases stayed unmatched. The germline V gene encodes CDR1 LGHDT and CDR2 YNNKEL (reference sequence). The CDR3 is CASSPTSGSTDTQYF. CDR3 nucleotide sequence: TGTGCCAGCAGCCCCACTAGCGGAAGCACAGATACGCAGTATTTT.

J is TRBJ1-5 and V is TRBV19; 10 nucleotides match TRBD1. The V gene's germline CDR1 is LNHDA and CDR2 SQIVND (reference sequence). This CDR3 is built from 13 residues. Trimming at V came to 7 bases and at J to 9 bases, leaving 6 bases not matched to a gene. This CDR3 reads CASIPRDRGPQHF. The DNA for the CDR3 is TGTGCCAGTATCCCCCGGGACAGGGGGCCCCAGCATTTT.

The chain joins TRBV11-3 to TRBJ2-2, with 14 bases fitting TRBD2. The trim removed 1 base at V and 5 bases at J, leaving 12 bases unmatched. Per the germline V gene, CDR1 is SGHNT and CDR2 is YENEEA. The CDR3 runs to 20 residues. CDR3: CASSLVPGGLAGGRTGELFF. Written as DNA, the CDR3 is TGTGCCAGCAGCTTAGTCCCGGGAGGACTAGCGGGGGGTAGGACCGGGGAGCTGTTTTTT.

The gene calls are TRBV18 and TRBJ2-7; D is possibly TRBD1 (5 bases). The germline V gene has CDR1 KGHSH and CDR2 LQKENI. Trimming left V 4 bases short and J 7 bases short, with 20 bases between. This CDR3 region has 15 residues. This CDR3 reads CASSRSDTFFSEQYF. The CDR3 coding sequence is TGTGCCAGCTCACGATCGGACACCTTTTTTTCGGAGCAGTACTTC. The variable domain in full, with the rest retrieved from reference TRBV18 and TRBJ2-7, is NAGVMQNPRHLVRRRGQEARLRCSPMKGHSHVYWYRQLPEEGLKFMVYLQKENIIDESGMPKERFSAEFPKEGPSILRIQQVVRGDSAAYFCASSRSDTFFSEQYFGPGTRLTVT.

The chain combines TRBV28 with TRBJ1-1; possibly TRBD1 for D (6 bases). The V end was cut by 6 bases, the J end by 12 bases, with 20 bases between. The CDR3 runs 13 residues. Germline CDR1 and CDR2: MDHEN and SYDVKM. CDR3 region: CASSTTGSRYSFF. CDR3 sequence (DNA): TGTGCCAGCAGCACCACAGGGTCAAGGTACTCTTTCTTT.

This chain joins TRBV18 and TRBJ1-5, with 10 bases identical to TRBD1. The CDR3 is made up of 15 amino acids. Germline-derived CDR1 and CDR2 are KGHSH and LQKENI. The trim removed 3 bases at V and 7 bases at J, leaving 6 bases unmatched. CDR3 sequence reads: CASSPGTGAGQPQHF. The CDR3 region has the DNA TGTGCCAGCTCACCTGGGACAGGGGCAGGACAGCCCCAGCATTTT.

V and J are TRBV6-5 and TRBJ1-5; D is ambiguous. Trimming cost V 5 bases and J 3 bases, with 8 bases left between them. The germline V gene has CDR1 MNHEY and CDR2 SVGAGI. This CDR3 has 13 residues. For the CDR3, the DNA is TGTGCCAGCAGTAACAGTTTCAATCAGCCCCAGCATTTT. This translates into CASSNSFNQPQHF.

The chain employs TRBV7-8 and TRBJ1-2; 7 nucleotides match TRBD1. Germline CDR1 is SGHVS and CDR2 is FQNEAQ. The CDR3 has 14 residues. Trimming at V came to 6 bases and at J to 0 bases, leaving 4 bases not matched to a gene. CDR3: CASREGTANYGYTF. CDR3 DNA sequence: TGTGCCAGCAGGGAAGGGACAGCTAACTATGGCTACACCTTC.

This clone was recorded a few times. This chain uses TRBV3-1 (or the pseudogene TRBV3-2) with TRBJ2-2; possibly TRBD2 for D (5 bases). This CDR3 has 13 residues. CDR1 and CDR2 (germline): LGHDT, YNNKEL (reference sequence). Trimming removed 5 bases from V and 7 bases from J, with 11 bases in between. The CDR3 loop is CASSSGRGGELFF. The CDR3 region has the DNA TGTGCCAGCAGCTCCGGACGGGGCGGGGAGCTGTTTTTT.

The J gene is TRBJ2-3, the V gene TRBV12-5, with 8 bases matching TRBD1. CDR3 length equals 19 residues. Germline V lookup: CDR1 LGHNT, CDR2 FRNRAP. J was trimmed by 2 bases and V by 5 bases; bases with no gene match: 18. CDR3 protein: CASGAYRGDQPYNTDTQYF. DNA of the CDR3: TGTGCTAGTGGTGCCTACAGGGGGGACCAACCTTATAACACAGATACGCAGTATTTT.

The chain joins TRBV2 to TRBJ1-5; weak D call: TRBD1 (6 bases). The CDR3 contains 17 residues. Germline CDR1 reads SNHLY; CDR2 reads FYNNEI. V was clipped by 1 base and J by 1 base, with 14 bases between them. In DNA, the CDR3 is TGTGCCAGCAGTGAAGATCTTAGGACAGCGAGCAATCAGCCCCAGCATTTT. Protein product: CASSEDLRTASNQPQHF.

This sequence joins TRBV12-3 or TRBV12-4 and TRBJ2-2; the D gene is possibly TRBD2 (5 bases). The V gene lost 7 bases and the J gene lost 7 bases, with 10 bases spanning the gap. The CDR3 loop spans 12 amino acids. CDR3 loop: CASNRGDGELFF. The CDR3 nucleotides read TGTGCCAGCAATCGGGGAGACGGGGAGCTGTTTTTT.

The rearrangement joins TRBV30 to TRBJ1-2; tentative D call: TRBD1 (6 bases). The germline V and J ends were trimmed by 4 bases and 8 bases, with 14 bases remaining between them. Germline assignment: CDR1 GTSNPN and CDR2 SVGIG (reference sequence). This CDR3 comprises 12 residues. CDR3 sequence: CAWTRDKRGYTF. The CDR3 nucleotides are TGTGCCTGGACTCGGGACAAGCGAGGCTACACCTTC.

The chain is built from TRBV11-2 and TRBJ2-5; possible D gene TRBD1, 6 bases. V was shortened by 8 bases and J by 2 bases, with 12 bases between the two germline ends. The length of the CDR3 is 13 residues. Per germline, CDR1 SGHAT and CDR2 FQNNGV. The chain's CDR3 is CASGPGVQETQYF. Written as DNA, the CDR3 is TGTGCCAGCGGCCCAGGGGTTCAAGAGACCCAGTACTTC.

This clone was counted once. The gene calls are TRBV6-1 and TRBJ2-1, with unresolved D. Trimming took off 1 base at V and 5 bases at J, with 6 bases between the two ends. This CDR3 has 13 residues. Germline-derived CDR1 and CDR2 are MNHNS and SASEGT. CDR3 residues: CASSEDRNNEQFF. As DNA, the CDR3 is TGTGCCAGCAGTGAAGACAGAAACAATGAGCAGTTCTTC.

This clone has more than one count but fewer than ten. The chain uses TRBV3-1 (or the pseudogene TRBV3-2) and TRBJ2-3; TRBD1 matches 7 bases. This CDR3 has 15 amino acids. In germline, CDR1 is LGHDT, CDR2 YNNKEL (reference sequence). J was trimmed by 3 bases and V by 1 base; bases with no gene match: 4. The CDR3 sequence: CASSQGRGRTDTQYF. CDR3 nucleotide sequence: TGTGCCAGCAGCCAAGGTAGGGGGCGAACAGATACGCAGTATTTT.

V gene TRBV4-1 combines with J gene TRBJ1-3, with 12 bases matching TRBD1. Germline V CDR1 and CDR2: MGHRA, YSYEKL. The CDR3 extends over 20 amino acids. V was pared by 4 bases and J by 4 bases, with 17 bases of the junction left unmatched. The CDR3 nucleotides are TGCGCCAGCAGCCCGACCTCTCTCCGGGACAGGGGGCGCGGAGGAAACACCATATATTTT. Protein product: CASSPTSLRDRGRGGNTIYF.

The rearrangement uses TRBV15 and TRBJ2-7; tentatively, D is TRBD1 (6 bases). The germline V and J ends were trimmed by 1 base and 2 bases, with 15 bases remaining between them. The CDR3 runs 16 residues. The germline gives CDR1 LNHNV, CDR2 YYDKDF (reference sequence). CDR3: CATSRVPGAGAYEQYF. The CDR3 nucleotides read TGTGCCACCAGCAGAGTCCCTGGGGCAGGGGCCTACGAGCAGTACTTC.

The chain carries TRBV7-8 and TRBJ1-1; D remains ambiguous. This CDR3 is built from 14 residues. Germline V gene lookup returns CDR1 SGHVS and CDR2 FQNEAQ. The V end lost 5 bases, the J end lost 8 bases, and 18 bases lay between the germline ends. CDR3: CASSPQARAWEAFF. The CDR3 DNA reads as TGTGCCAGCAGCCCCCAAGCGCGAGCCTGGGAAGCTTTCTTT.

The V and J genes are TRBV7-9 and TRBJ2-5; 8 bases align to TRBD1. The CDR3 consists of 16 residues. The V and J ends lost 3 bases and 5 bases, in that order; junction bases with no gene match: 11. The germline V gene encodes CDR1 SEHNR and CDR2 FQNEAQ (reference sequence). The CDR3 DNA sequence: TGTGCCAGCAGCTTCCCAACCGGACAGGGTGCGGAGACCCAGTACTTC. This sequence encodes CASSFPTGQGAETQYF.

This clone has just one count. The chain couples TRBV10-3 to TRBJ1-6; no clear D gene. Germline V lookup: CDR1 ENHRY, CDR2 SYGVKD. V dropped 0 bases and J dropped 10 bases, with 10 bases sitting between them. There are 14 residues in the CDR3. The DNA for the CDR3 is TGTGCCATCAGTGAGTCGGGTTTGGAGTCACCCCTCCACTTT. Its protein product is CAISESGLESPLHF.

The rearrangement links TRBV19 to TRBJ2-3, with 9 nucleotides matching TRBD1. V shed 7 bases, J shed 7 bases, and the junction held 15 bases outside the gene matches. This CDR3 is 16 amino acids long. The germline gives CDR1 LNHDA, CDR2 SQIVND (reference sequence). CDR3 DNA: TGTGCCAGTACTTGGGGGGGACAGGGAGGTAGAAATACGCAGTATTTT. This sequence encodes CASTWGGQGGRNTQYF.

The gene calls are TRBV2 and TRBJ2-7, with 10 bases fitting TRBD1. The J segment lost 5 bases and the V segment lost 5 bases, leaving 9 bases of the junction unmatched. Germline-derived CDR1 and CDR2 are SNHLY and FYNNEI. The CDR3 runs 15 residues. In nucleotides, the CDR3 is TGTGCCAGCAGTCACCCCGGGACAGGGGCGGACGAGCAGTACTTC. Translated, it gives CASSHPGTGADEQYF.

The rearrangement links TRBV11-2 to TRBJ2-7; no reliable D call. V was cut by 7 bases and J by 4 bases, with 17 bases left in between. The CDR3 is 14 residues long. Germline lookup yields CDR1 SGHAT and CDR2 FQNNGV. CDR3 amino acids: CASTITTQNYEQYF. DNA of the CDR3: TGTGCCAGCACGATCACGACACAAAATTACGAGCAGTACTTC.

This rearrangement joins TRBV5-4 to TRBJ2-2, with TRBD2 identical over 10 bases. The length of the CDR3 is 16 residues. The J segment lost 4 bases and the V segment lost 4 bases, leaving 7 bases of the junction unmatched. Germline CDR1 and CDR2: SGHNT and YYREEE (reference sequence). DNA for the CDR3: TGTGCCAGCAGCCCCCTAGCGGGGGACCTCACCGGGGAGCTGTTTTTT. Translating gives CASSPLAGDLTGELFF.

In its sample, this clone was seen once. The V and J genes are TRBV3-1 (or the pseudogene TRBV3-2) and TRBJ1-1, with 8 bases fitting TRBD1. The CDR3 covers 14 residues. Germline V gives CDR1 LGHDT, CDR2 YNNKEL (reference sequence). J gave up 4 bases and V 3 bases, and 4 bases lay outside the gene matches. For the CDR3, the DNA is TGTGCCAGCAGCCACAGGGGGCTTTTCACTGAAGCTTTCTTT. Translating gives CASSHRGLFTEAFF.

This clone has only one observation. The chain is built from TRBV19 and TRBJ1-5; 10 bases match TRBD1. Germline-derived CDR1 and CDR2 are LNHDA and SQIVND (reference sequence). Unmatched junction bases numbered 7, after V lost 4 bases and J lost 4 bases. This CDR3 has 16 residues. Written as DNA, the CDR3 is TGTGCCAGTAGTACCCGCGACAGGGGGCGTAATCAGCCCCAGCATTTT. Translation gives CASSTRDRGRNQPQHF.

This clone showed up just a few times. V is TRBV5-1 and J is TRBJ1-2; TRBD1 matches 8 bases. Trimming cost V 4 bases and J 2 bases; bases outside gene matches: 7. The CDR3 has 15 amino acids. Germline CDR1 reads SGHRS; CDR2 reads YFSETQ. In DNA, the CDR3 is TGCGCCAGCAGCGTGACAGGGGACGGAAACTATGGCTACACCTTC. It encodes CASSVTGDGNYGYTF.